The subject of this entry is one T cell receptor beta chain. Its antigen is currently unknown. The data originate from a study of T cells in localized non-small cell lung cancer. The ends lost 4 bases at V and 4 bases at J; junction bases unmatched: 11. The CDR3 loop spans 17 amino acids. Germline-derived CDR1 and CDR2 are SGHRS and YFSETQ. Study-wide findings and caveats: The study linked higher blood T cell density to longer overall survival. Sequencing, confined to only one tumor region, leaves heterogeneity possible. Appearing in adjacent lung were a median about 60 of the top 100 tumor clones.

Produced via immunoSEQ multiplex PCR; TCRdb's table is partial and in-frame only. This sample has approximately 150,000 clones, with about 90% found just once. The chain combines TRBV5-1 with TRBJ1-2; 12 positions match TRBD1. The sequences come from peripheral blood, collected before any cancer treatment. The receptor's source is a female donor over 55 with stage I lung adenocarcinoma. The CDR3 bases are TGCGCCAGCAGCCCGGGGACAGGGGGCTATGAGCGCTATGGCTACACCTTC. This codes for CASSPGTGGYERYGYTF.